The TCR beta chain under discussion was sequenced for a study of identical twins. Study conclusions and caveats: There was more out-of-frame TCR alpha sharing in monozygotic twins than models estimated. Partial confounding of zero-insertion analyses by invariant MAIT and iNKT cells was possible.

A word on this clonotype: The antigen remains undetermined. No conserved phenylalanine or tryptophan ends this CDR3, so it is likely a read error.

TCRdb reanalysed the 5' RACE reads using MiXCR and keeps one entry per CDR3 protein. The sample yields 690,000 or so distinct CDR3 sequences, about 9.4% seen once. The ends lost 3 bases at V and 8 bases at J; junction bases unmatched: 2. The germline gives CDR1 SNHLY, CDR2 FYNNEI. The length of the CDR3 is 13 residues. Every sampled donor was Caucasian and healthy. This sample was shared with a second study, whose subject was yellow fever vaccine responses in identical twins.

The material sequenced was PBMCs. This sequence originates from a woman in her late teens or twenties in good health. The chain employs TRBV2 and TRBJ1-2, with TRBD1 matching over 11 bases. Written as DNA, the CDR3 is TGTGCCAGCAGTGAGGGGACAGGGGGAGGCTACACCCTC. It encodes CASSEGTGGGYTL.